The 25 T cell receptor beta chains listed next were all sequenced from one sample in a study of control samples from healthy donors and cancer patients. The repertoire was sequenced with immunoSEQ multiplex PCR; TCRdb's copy has only in-frame clones and lacks some. This table holds fewer than 85,000 clones, about 88% found once. Material: blood. These receptors came from a man over 45 in good health.

The V call is TRBV6-5, the J call TRBJ2-1; TRBD2 matches at 8 bases. The CDR3 totals 15 residues. The V segment lost 2 bases and the J segment 10 bases; nucleotides outside the gene matches: 10. Germline V gene sequence: CDR1 MNHEY, CDR2 SVGAGI. The CDR3 region is CASSYSTSGPGEQFF. The CDR3 coding sequence is TGTGCCAGCAGTTACAGTACTAGCGGTCCAGGGGAGCAGTTCTTC.

CDR3 region: CASSQSTGQQAFF. Here the CDR3 DNA reads TGTGCCAGCTCACAATCTACCGGACAGCAAGCTTTCTTT. This rearrangement joins TRBV18 to TRBJ1-1; possibly TRBD1 for D (6 bases). The CDR3 spans 13 residues. Germline V CDR1 and CDR2: KGHSH, LQKENI. Trimming removed 4 bases at V and 9 bases at J, with 15 bases between.

The CDR3 is CAIREGNQPQHF. In DNA form, the CDR3 reads TGTGCCATCAGGGAAGGCAATCAGCCCCAGCATTTT. V gene TRBV10-3 combines with J gene TRBJ1-5; the D is unclear. The germline gives CDR1 ENHRY, CDR2 SYGVKD. Trimming removed 6 bases from V and 2 bases from J, with 5 bases in between. The CDR3 is 12 residues long.

The V and J genes are TRBV6-5 and TRBJ2-5; D is undetermined. The CDR3 runs 11 residues. In germline, CDR1 is MNHEY, CDR2 SVGAGI. Trimming stripped 7 bases from V and 2 bases from J, with 5 bases between. CDR3 residues: CASIGQETQYF. In DNA, the CDR3 is TGTGCCAGCATCGGACAAGAGACCCAGTACTTC.

This clone came up once. The CDR3 sequence: CAWSPQDPSGANVLTF. The CDR3 coding sequence is TGTGCCTGGAGCCCGCAGGACCCCTCTGGGGCCAACGTCCTGACTTTC. V usage is TRBV30 and J usage is TRBJ2-6; no definite D call. Germline CDR1 is GTSNPN and CDR2 is SVGIG (reference sequence). The CDR3 runs to 16 residues. Trimming left V 3 bases short and J 0 bases short, with 12 bases between.

This chain joins TRBV6-6 and TRBJ1-2; D gene uncertain. The CDR3 has 13 amino acids. With 3 bases removed from V and 6 bases from J, the gap between germline ends came to 11 bases. The germline CDR1 and CDR2 sequences are MNHNY and SVGAGI (reference sequence). CDR3 bases: TGTGCCAGCAGTTATAAAGATCAGGATGGCTACACCTTC. It is translated as CASSYKDQDGYTF.

The genes are TRBV2 and TRBJ1-4; 9 bases fit TRBD1. CDR3 length: 14 amino acids. J lost 8 bases, V lost 6 bases, and 7 bases had no gene match. Germline CDR1 is SNHLY and CDR2 is FYNNEI. CDR3 nucleotide sequence: TGTGCCAGCAGCTCCGGGACAGGGCGGGAAAAACTGTTTTTT. It codes for CASSSGTGREKLFF. Full variable domain (remainder filled in from reference TRBV2 and TRBJ1-4): EPEVTQTPSHQVTQMGQEVILRCVPISNHLYFYWYRQILGQKVEFLVSFYNNEISEKSEIFDDQFSVERPDGSNFTLKIRSTKLEDSAMYFCASSSGTGREKLFFGSGTQLSVL.

The V and J genes are TRBV5-5 and TRBJ2-7; either TRBD1 or TRBD2 may supply D (5 bases each). This CDR3 comprises 14 residues. Germline loops: CDR1 SGHKS, CDR2 YYEKEE (reference sequence). The V end was cut by 3 bases, the J end by 2 bases, with 12 bases between. The CDR3 region is CASSSQVGPYEQYF. The CDR3 nucleotides are TGTGCCAGCAGCTCCCAGGTGGGACCCTACGAGCAGTACTTC.

This chain joins TRBV27 and TRBJ2-1, with TRBD1 identical over 8 bases. Unmatched junction bases numbered 4, after V lost 2 bases and J lost 4 bases. Germline-derived CDR1 and CDR2 are MNHEY and SMNVEV (reference sequence). The CDR3 extends over 15 amino acids. The CDR3 nucleotides read TGTGCCAGCAGTTTAAGACAGGGGCCTTACAATGAGCAGTTCTTC. It translates to CASSLRQGPYNEQFF.

The chain employs TRBV18 and TRBJ2-1, with TRBD2 matching over 9 bases. This CDR3 is 16 amino acids long. The germline V gene has CDR1 KGHSH and CDR2 LQKENI. V shed 5 bases, J shed 7 bases, and the junction held 12 bases outside the gene matches. The CDR3 here is CASSLSSGEGQNEQFF. CDR3 DNA sequence: TGTGCCAGCTCATTATCTAGCGGGGAAGGTCAGAATGAGCAGTTCTTC.

The chain recombines TRBV5-6 with TRBJ2-6; D ambiguous. The CDR3 totals 15 residues. The V end was cut by 1 base, the J end by 0 bases, with 5 bases between. CDR1 and CDR2 (germline): SGHDT, YYEEEE. CDR3 nucleotide sequence: TGTGCCAGCAGCTTGATGGGCTCTGGGGCCAACGTCCTGACTTTC. Amino acids: CASSLMGSGANVLTF.

This clone appeared a single time. The CDR3 loop is CASSWDRDGGYEQYF. The CDR3 DNA is TGTGCCAGCAGCTGGGACAGGGATGGGGGCTACGAGCAGTACTTC. The V call is TRBV5-8, the J call TRBJ2-7, with 9 bases fitting TRBD1. The trim removed 3 bases at V and 3 bases at J, leaving 7 bases unmatched. From germline, CDR1 is SGHTS and CDR2 YDEGEE. The CDR3 sequence is 15 residues long.

This rearrangement joins TRBV21-1 to TRBJ2-1; TRBD2, the table's D call, was not compared with the DNA. TRBV21-1 is shown as a pseudogene. This CDR3 has 18 residues. CDR3 in amino acids: CARRGRGRLADLYNEQFF. Here the CDR3 DNA reads TGTGCCAGACGGGGCAGGGGTAGACTAGCAGATCTCTACAATGAGCAGTTCTTC.

This clone was seen at least ten times. The V gene is TRBV5-1, the J gene TRBJ1-2; 7 bases line up with TRBD1. The CDR3 loop spans 18 amino acids. Trimming at V came to 1 base and at J to 4 bases, leaving 16 bases not matched to a gene. Germline CDR1 reads SGHRS; CDR2 reads YFSETQ. The CDR3: CASSLWGKGAAAVYGYTF. Here the CDR3 DNA reads TGCGCCAGCAGCTTGTGGGGAAAGGGGGCGGCTGCCGTCTATGGCTACACCTTC.

The CDR3 region is CASSITSGAQETQYF. The CDR3 coding sequence is TGTGCCAGTAGTATTACTAGCGGGGCCCAAGAGACCCAGTACTTC. The V and J genes are TRBV19 and TRBJ2-5; TRBD2 matches 10 bases. This CDR3 has 15 residues. Germline V gene data show CDR1 as LNHDA and CDR2 as SQIVND (reference sequence). V dropped 3 bases and J dropped 1; count of bases not matched to a gene: 2.

The rearrangement uses TRBV6-5 and TRBJ1-2, with 7 bases matching TRBD1. CDR3 length equals 15 residues. Germline V gene data show CDR1 as MNHEY and CDR2 as SVGAGI. The trim removed 0 bases at V and 9 bases at J, leaving 10 bases unmatched. The CDR3 sequence: CASSYSDRVGGSYTF. The CDR3 nucleotides read TGTGCCAGCAGTTACTCCGACAGGGTAGGGGGTAGCTACACCTTC.

V gene TRBV28 combines with J gene TRBJ2-7; 10 nucleotides agree with TRBD1. This CDR3 contains 15 residues. J was trimmed by 2 bases and V by 6 bases; bases with no gene match: 7. In germline, CDR1 is MDHEN, CDR2 SYDVKM. For the CDR3, the DNA is TGTGCCAGCAGGTCCGGGACAGGGGCAACCTACGAGCAGTACTTC. This codes for CASRSGTGATYEQYF. Looking up the rest from reference TRBV28 and TRBJ2-7 gives the full variable domain: DVKVTQSSRYLVKRTGEKVFLECVQDMDHENMFWYRQDPGLGLRLIYFSYDVKMKEKGDIPEGYSVSREKKERFSLILESASTNQTSMYLCASRSGTGATYEQYFGPGTRLTVT.

The gene calls are TRBV19 and TRBJ2-6; D remains ambiguous. This CDR3 region has 13 residues. Germline assignment: CDR1 LNHDA and CDR2 SQIVND (reference sequence). Trimming shortened V by 4 bases and J by 1 base, and 2 bases separated the two germline ends. CDR3 loop: CASSRSGANVLTF. CDR3 sequence (DNA): TGTGCCAGTAGTAGGTCTGGGGCCAACGTCCTGACTTTC.

The chain has TRBV5-1 and TRBJ1-1; 8 nucleotides match TRBD1. Germline CDR1 is SGHRS and CDR2 is YFSETQ. After removal of 2 bases from V and 5 bases from J, the junction contained 8 bases not matched to a gene. This CDR3 is built from 15 residues. DNA for the CDR3: TGCGCCAGCAGCTTCTATGACAGGGGTGGTACTGAAGCTTTCTTT. It yields the protein CASSFYDRGGTEAFF.

This chain joins TRBV27 and TRBJ2-2; D gene ambiguous. CDR1 is MNHEY, CDR2 SMNVEV, per germline (reference sequence). V lost 5 bases to trimming and J lost 4 bases, with 11 bases between them. The CDR3 is 14 residues long. In nucleotides, the CDR3 is TGTGCCAGCAGTCCCCGCAGTTTCACCGGGGAGCTGTTTTTT. Translation gives CASSPRSFTGELFF.

Here the CDR3 reads CASSLEDRDPEQYF. The DNA for the CDR3 is TGTGCCAGCAGCTTAGAAGACAGGGACCCCGAGCAGTACTTC. The chain couples TRBV7-9 to TRBJ2-7, with TRBD1 identical over 7 bases. With V trimmed by 1 base and J by 6 bases, 6 bases remained unmatched. The CDR3 has 14 residues. Germline lookup yields CDR1 SEHNR and CDR2 FQNEAQ (reference sequence). Variable domain in full (rest from reference TRBV7-9 and TRBJ2-7): DTGVSQNPRHKITKRGQNVTFRCDPISEHNRLYWYRQTLGQGPEFLTYFQNEAQLEKSRLLSDRFSAERPKGSFSTLEIQRTEQGDSAMYLCASSLEDRDPEQYFGPGTRLTVT.

The chain uses TRBV10-3 and TRBJ2-3; TRBD2 matches at 9 bases. The CDR3 is 17 amino acids. With 4 bases clipped from V and 6 bases from J, the junction kept 14 bases outside the gene matches. Germline V gene data show CDR1 as ENHRY and CDR2 as SYGVKD. CDR3 sequence reads: CAISGGGSGLAKDTQYF. CDR3 DNA sequence: TGTGCCATCAGTGGCGGGGGCTCGGGACTAGCCAAGGATACGCAGTATTTT.

The V gene is TRBV7-2, the J gene TRBJ1-6, with a weak D call TRBD1 (5 bases). V lost 1 base, J lost 5 bases, and 12 bases lay in between. This CDR3 spans 16 amino acids. Germline CDR1 reads SGHTA; CDR2 reads FQGNSA. Here the CDR3 reads CASSLVGQPNNSPLHF. The CDR3 DNA is TGTGCCAGCAGCTTAGTGGGGCAGCCAAATAATTCACCCCTCCACTTT. The full variable domain, its missing parts supplied by reference TRBV7-2 and TRBJ1-6, is GAGVSQSPSNKVTEKGKDVELRCDPISGHTALYWYRQSLGQGLEFLIYFQGNSAPDKSGLPSDRFSAERTGGSVSTLTIQRTQQEDSAVYLCASSLVGQPNNSPLHFGNGTRLTVT.

V usage is TRBV30 and J usage is TRBJ1-3; no clear D gene. Trimming cost V 1 base and J 0 bases, with 4 bases left between them. Germline V gives CDR1 GTSNPN, CDR2 SVGIG (reference sequence). This CDR3 is 13 amino acids long. The CDR3 DNA follows: TGTGCCTGGAGTGCGAGCTCTGGAAACACCATATATTTT. This encodes CAWSASSGNTIYF.

The genes are TRBV5-1 and TRBJ2-7; 7 nucleotides line up with TRBD1. This CDR3 contains 13 residues. V shed 2 bases, J shed 3 bases, and the junction held 2 bases outside the gene matches. Germline values: CDR1 SGHRS, CDR2 YFSETQ. CDR3 DNA: TGCGCCAGCAGCTTTCGGACAGGCTACGAGCAGTACTTC. This encodes CASSFRTGYEQYF.